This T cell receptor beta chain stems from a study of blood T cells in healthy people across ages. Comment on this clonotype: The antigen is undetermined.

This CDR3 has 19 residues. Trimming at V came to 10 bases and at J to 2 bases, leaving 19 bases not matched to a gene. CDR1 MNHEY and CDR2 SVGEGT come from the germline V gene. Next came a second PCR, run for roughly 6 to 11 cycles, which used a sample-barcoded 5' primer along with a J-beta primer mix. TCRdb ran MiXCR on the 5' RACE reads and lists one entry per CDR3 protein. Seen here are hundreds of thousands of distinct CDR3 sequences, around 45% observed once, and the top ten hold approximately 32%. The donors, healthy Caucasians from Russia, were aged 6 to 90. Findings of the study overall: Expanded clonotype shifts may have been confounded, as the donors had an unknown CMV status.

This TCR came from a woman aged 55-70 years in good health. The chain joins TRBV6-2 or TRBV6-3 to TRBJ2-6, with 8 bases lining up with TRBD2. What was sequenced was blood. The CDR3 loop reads CATRMSGRKSLAGANVLTF. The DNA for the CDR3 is TGTGCCACCCGGATGAGCGGGAGAAAATCGTTGGCTGGGGCCAACGTCCTGACTTTC.